What follows is one TCR beta chain and its context. V gave up 2 bases and J gave up 6 bases; unmatched junction bases: 4. Germline-derived CDR1 and CDR2 are MNHNS and SASEGT. This CDR3 is 15 amino acids long. This sample stems from a study of blood T cell repertoires in COVID-19. Source study methods: Reference gene primer amplification gave nucleated cell count estimates. Libraries were prepared by immunoSEQ multiplex PCR; TCRdb keeps only in-frame clonotypes and omits some of them. V, J and clone size were drawn from that table, and D and trimming were deduced from the DNA. The repertoire holds under 85,000 clones, with about 70% as singletons.

This TCR came from a woman of 80 years or more with active or convalescent COVID-19. Material for sequencing was peripheral blood. The chain is built from TRBV6-1 and TRBJ1-5, with 10 bases identical to TRBD1. CDR3 coding DNA: TGTGCCAGCAGTGAATGGGACAGGGGAGGTCAGCCCCAGCATTTT. Translation: CASSEWDRGGQPQHF.